The table lists the clone carrying this TCR beta chain with a count of one. Its antigen remains unidentified. These data are taken from a study of T cell responses to AZD1222 COVID-19 vaccine. The data were produced by immunoSEQ multiplex PCR, yet TCRdb's version contains in-frame clones alone and is incomplete. Of fewer than 150,000 clones in the sample, roughly 90% were seen once. With V trimmed by 4 bases and J by 5 bases, 1 base remained unmatched. The CDR3 consists of 14 residues. Per the germline V gene, CDR1 is LNHDA and CDR2 is SQIVND (reference sequence). Study outcomes and limitations: Across spike, vaccine-associated CD4 TCRs were found, dominant at 160-218 and 743-854. The donors showed a predominance of white British ancestry and of females, with possible underestimation of clonal diversity.

The receptor's source is an adult in good health. J is TRBJ2-1 and V is TRBV19; TRBD2 matches at 11 bases. This material consisted of peripheral blood, taken on day 0 of AZD1222 vaccination. The CDR3 region is CASSRLAGNNEQFF. The CDR3 nucleotides read TGTGCCAGTAGTAGACTAGCGGGGAACAATGAGCAGTTCTTC.